These 11 T cell receptor beta chains originate from one sample sequenced in a study of T-cell memory formation after mild COVID-19. A single record per CDR3 protein comes from TCRdb applying MiXCR to the 5' RACE reads. The sample gives roughly 300,000 distinct CDR3 sequences, 12% to 15% of which show up once; about a fifth is in the top ten. Sequencing used PBMCs or a T cell subset sorted from them (not recorded which). The receptor source for this set is a man aged 18 to 30 who had mild COVID-19 (a few samples of this study predate the infection). Cell type and time point are not known.

This clonotype turned up a few times. This sequence joins TRBV29-1 and TRBJ1-1; 8 bases are shared with TRBD1. CDR1 is SQVTM and CDR2 is ANQGSEA in the germline V gene. This CDR3 has 13 residues. Trimming cost V 6 bases and J 1 base; bases outside gene matches: 4. CDR3 nucleotide sequence: TGCAGCGTCCCCGGGACAGGGAACACTGAAGCTTTCTTT. It translates to CSVPGTGNTEAFF.

This chain uses TRBV9 with TRBJ1-1, with TRBD1 as a possible D gene (6 bases). CDR3 length equals 15 residues. Trimming cost V 4 bases and J 4 bases, with 17 bases left between them. Germline lookup yields CDR1 SGDLS and CDR2 YYNGEE. The CDR3 loop reads CASSPGSGAGTEAFF. The CDR3 coding sequence is TGTGCCAGCAGCCCTGGGTCGGGGGCTGGCACTGAAGCTTTCTTT.

The gene calls are TRBV5-6 and TRBJ2-7; 11 bases line up with TRBD2. The CDR3 length is 16 residues. Germline CDR1 reads SGHDT; CDR2 reads YYEEEE. V shed 2 bases and J 0 bases; nucleotides not matched to a gene: 4. DNA of the CDR3: TGTGCCAGCAGCTTCCTAGCGGGGGGAAACTCCTACGAGCAGTACTTC. Its protein is CASSFLAGGNSYEQYF.

This clonotype was observed a handful of times. The chain uses TRBV20-1 and TRBJ2-1, with D perhaps assigned TRBD1 or TRBD2 (6 bases each). Trimming pared 1 base from V and 10 bases from J, leaving 20 bases between. Germline V gene lookup returns CDR1 DFQATT and CDR2 SNEGSKA (reference sequence). CDR3 length equals 15 residues. The CDR3 loop is CSARVRGRTWREQFF. The CDR3 bases are TGCAGTGCTAGAGTCCGGGGGCGTACGTGGAGGGAGCAGTTCTTC.

The chain links TRBV7-2 to TRBJ1-1; 7 bases are shared with TRBD1. Germline V gene lookup returns CDR1 SGHTA and CDR2 FQGNSA. V was clipped by 5 bases and J by 2 bases; unmatched bases: 8. The CDR3 sequence is 15 residues long. The CDR3 spells CASSPGTAENTEAFF. The CDR3 DNA reads TGTGCCAGCAGCCCCGGGACAGCAGAAAACACTGAAGCTTTCTTT.

This clonotype was counted between two and nine times. The chain links TRBV7-9 to TRBJ2-2; D remains ambiguous. V lost 5 bases, J lost 1 base, and 11 bases lay in between. This CDR3 has 15 residues. Germline V gene lookup returns CDR1 SEHNR and CDR2 FQNEAQ (reference sequence). CDR3 DNA: TGTGCCAGCAGCATGGCGACGGGGAACACCGGGGAGCTGTTTTTT. Its translation: CASSMATGNTGELFF.

The chain has TRBV7-2 and TRBJ2-1; D unclear. Trimming took 5 bases from V and 7 from J, leaving 12 bases between them. The germline V gene encodes CDR1 SGHTA and CDR2 FQGNSA. This CDR3 is 13 amino acids long. The DNA of the CDR3 is TGTGCCAGCAGCAGAGGAAGAGAAAATGAGCAGTTCTTC. This sequence encodes CASSRGRENEQFF.

This clonotype was seen at least ten times. This rearrangement joins TRBV6-5 to TRBJ2-7; 15 bases fit TRBD2. Germline trimming cut 8 bases from V and 2 bases from J; bases unmatched to any gene: 7. Looked up from germline, CDR1 is MNHEY and CDR2 is SVGAGI. The CDR3 spans 16 residues. Written as DNA, the CDR3 is TGTGCCAGCTGGGGACTAGCGGGGGGTCCAACCTACGAGCAGTACTTC. Translating it yields CASWGLAGGPTYEQYF.

The chain joins TRBV11-2 to TRBJ2-5; D may be TRBD1 or TRBD2 (5 bases each). CDR1 is SGHAT, CDR2 FQNNGV, per germline. The CDR3 extends over 17 amino acids. V was cut by 2 bases and J by 1 base, with 17 bases left in between. CDR3 amino acids: CASSLIGLAGTQETQYF. CDR3 DNA: TGTGCCAGCAGCTTAATTGGTTTGGCAGGGACCCAAGAGACCCAGTACTTC.

Only a few counts were recorded for this clonotype. The chain has TRBV6-5 and TRBJ2-5; D possibly matches TRBD1 or TRBD2 (6 bases each). Trimming cost V 6 bases and J 2 bases, with 16 bases left between them. The CDR3 has 15 residues. Germline V gene sequence: CDR1 MNHEY, CDR2 SVGAGI. The CDR3 here is CASRMGAGRQETQYF. CDR3 nucleotides: TGTGCCAGCAGGATGGGGGCGGGGAGGCAAGAGACCCAGTACTTC.

The chain uses TRBV7-2 and TRBJ2-7; D is perhaps TRBD2 (7 bases). Germline loops: CDR1 SGHTA, CDR2 FQGNSA. CDR3 length: 16 residues. The V and J ends lost 1 base and 0 bases respectively, with 13 bases between them. The CDR3 here is CASSLVMAGASYEQYF. In DNA form, the CDR3 reads TGTGCCAGCAGCTTAGTAATGGCGGGGGCCTCCTACGAGCAGTACTTC.